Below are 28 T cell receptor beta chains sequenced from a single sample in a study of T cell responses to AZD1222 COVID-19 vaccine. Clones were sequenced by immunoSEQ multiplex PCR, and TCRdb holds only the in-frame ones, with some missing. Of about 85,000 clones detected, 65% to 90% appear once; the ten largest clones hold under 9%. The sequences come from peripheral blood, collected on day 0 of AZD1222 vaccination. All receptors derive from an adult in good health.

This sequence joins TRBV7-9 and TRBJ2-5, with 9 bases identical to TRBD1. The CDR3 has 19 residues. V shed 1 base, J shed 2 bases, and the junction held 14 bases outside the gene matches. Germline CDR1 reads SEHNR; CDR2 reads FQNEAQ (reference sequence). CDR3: CASSLVLLPDDRGQETQYF. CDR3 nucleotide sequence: TGTGCCAGCAGCTTAGTCCTACTTCCAGACGACAGGGGGCAAGAGACCCAGTACTTC.

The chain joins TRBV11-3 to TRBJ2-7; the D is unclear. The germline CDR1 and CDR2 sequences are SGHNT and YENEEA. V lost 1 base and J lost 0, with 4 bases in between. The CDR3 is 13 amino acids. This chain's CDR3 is CASSLAHSYEQYF. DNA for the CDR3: TGTGCCAGCAGCTTAGCCCACTCCTACGAGCAGTACTTC.

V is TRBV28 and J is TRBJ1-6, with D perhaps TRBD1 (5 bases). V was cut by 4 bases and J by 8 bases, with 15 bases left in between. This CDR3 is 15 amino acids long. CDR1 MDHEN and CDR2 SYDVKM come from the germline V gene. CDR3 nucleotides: TGTGCCAGCAGTTCGGGGCTCCGCGGGGATTCACCCCTCCACTTT. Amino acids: CASSSGLRGDSPLHF.

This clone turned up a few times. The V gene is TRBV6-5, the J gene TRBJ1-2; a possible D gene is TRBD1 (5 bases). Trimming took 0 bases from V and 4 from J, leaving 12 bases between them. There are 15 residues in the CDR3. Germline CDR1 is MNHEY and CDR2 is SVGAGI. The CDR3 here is CASSYSGQGLYGYTF. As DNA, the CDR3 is TGTGCCAGCAGTTACTCGGGGCAGGGACTCTATGGCTACACCTTC.

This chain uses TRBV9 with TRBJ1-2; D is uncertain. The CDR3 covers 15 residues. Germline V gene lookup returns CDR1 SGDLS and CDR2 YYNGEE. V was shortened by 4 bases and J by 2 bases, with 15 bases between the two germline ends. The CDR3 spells CASSPVATGNYGYTF. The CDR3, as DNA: TGTGCCAGCAGCCCGGTCGCCACGGGAAACTATGGCTACACCTTC.

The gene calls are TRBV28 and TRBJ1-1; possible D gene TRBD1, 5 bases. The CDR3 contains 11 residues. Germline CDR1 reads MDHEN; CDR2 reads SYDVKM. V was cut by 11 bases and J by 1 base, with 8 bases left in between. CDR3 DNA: TGTGCCGCCACAGGGAACACTGAAGCTTTCTTT. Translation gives CAATGNTEAFF.

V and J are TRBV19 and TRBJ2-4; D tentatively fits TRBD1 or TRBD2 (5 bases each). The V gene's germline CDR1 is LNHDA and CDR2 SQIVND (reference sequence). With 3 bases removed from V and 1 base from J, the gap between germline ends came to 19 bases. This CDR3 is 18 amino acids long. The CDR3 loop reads CASSMWGQGRGAKNIQYF. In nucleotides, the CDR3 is TGTGCCAGTAGTATGTGGGGCCAGGGCAGAGGGGCCAAAAACATTCAGTACTTC. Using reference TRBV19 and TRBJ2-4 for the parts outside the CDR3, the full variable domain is DGGITQSPKYLFRKEGQNVTLSCEQNLNHDAMYWYRQDPGQGLRLIYYSQIVNDFQKGDIAEGYSVSREKKESFPLTVTSAQKNPTAFYLCASSMWGQGRGAKNIQYFGAGTRLSVL.

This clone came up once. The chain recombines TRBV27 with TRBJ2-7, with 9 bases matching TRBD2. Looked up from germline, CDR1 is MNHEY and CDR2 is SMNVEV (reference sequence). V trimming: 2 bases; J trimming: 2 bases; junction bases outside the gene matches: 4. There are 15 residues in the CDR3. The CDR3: CASSLRAGGPYEQYF. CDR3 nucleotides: TGTGCCAGCAGTTTAAGGGCGGGAGGGCCCTACGAGCAGTACTTC.

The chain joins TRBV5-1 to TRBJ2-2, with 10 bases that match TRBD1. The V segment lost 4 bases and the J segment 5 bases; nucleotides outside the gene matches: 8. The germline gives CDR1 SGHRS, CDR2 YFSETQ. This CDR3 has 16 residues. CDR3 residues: CASSPRTGGRTGELFF. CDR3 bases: TGCGCCAGCAGCCCAAGGACAGGGGGAAGGACCGGGGAGCTGTTTTTT. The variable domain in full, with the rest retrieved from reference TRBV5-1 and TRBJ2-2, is KAGVTQTPRYLIKTRGQQVTLSCSPISGHRSVSWYQQTPGQGLQFLFEYFSETQRNKGNFPGRFSGRQFSNSRSEMNVSTLELGDSALYLCASSPRTGGRTGELFFGEGSRLTVL.

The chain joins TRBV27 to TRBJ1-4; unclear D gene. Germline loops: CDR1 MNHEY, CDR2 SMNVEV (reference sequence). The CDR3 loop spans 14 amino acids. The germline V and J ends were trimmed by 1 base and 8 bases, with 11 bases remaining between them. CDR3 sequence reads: CASSLWSSSEKLFF. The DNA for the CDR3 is TGTGCCAGCAGTTTATGGTCGTCATCAGAAAAACTGTTTTTT.

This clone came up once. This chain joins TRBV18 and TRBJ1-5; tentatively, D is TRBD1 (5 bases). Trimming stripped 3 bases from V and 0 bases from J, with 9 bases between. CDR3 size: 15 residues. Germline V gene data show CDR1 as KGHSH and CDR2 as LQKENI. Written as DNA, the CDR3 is TGTGCCAGCTCACCCCAGGGAAATAGCAATCAGCCCCAGCATTTT. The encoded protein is CASSPQGNSNQPQHF.

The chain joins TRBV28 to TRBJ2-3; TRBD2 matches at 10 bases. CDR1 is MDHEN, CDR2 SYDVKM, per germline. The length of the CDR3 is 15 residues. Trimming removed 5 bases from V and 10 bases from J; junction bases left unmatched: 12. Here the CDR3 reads CASSPRLAGREAQYF. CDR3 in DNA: TGTGCCAGCAGTCCACGACTAGCGGGCCGGGAGGCGCAGTATTTT.

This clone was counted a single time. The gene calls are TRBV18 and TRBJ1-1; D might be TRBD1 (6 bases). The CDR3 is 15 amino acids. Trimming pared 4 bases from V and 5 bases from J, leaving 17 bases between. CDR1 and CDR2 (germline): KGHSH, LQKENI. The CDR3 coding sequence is TGTGCCAGCTCACGCAACCGGGACATGGGGACTGAAGCTTTCTTT. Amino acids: CASSRNRDMGTEAFF.

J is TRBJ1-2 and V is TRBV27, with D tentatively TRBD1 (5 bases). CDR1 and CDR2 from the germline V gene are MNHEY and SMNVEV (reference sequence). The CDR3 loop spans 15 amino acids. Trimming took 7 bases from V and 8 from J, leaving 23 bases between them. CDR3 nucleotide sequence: TGTGCCAGCACCCAAAACCGGGGGGTTGCTGGGGGCTACACCTTC. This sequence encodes CASTQNRGVAGGYTF.

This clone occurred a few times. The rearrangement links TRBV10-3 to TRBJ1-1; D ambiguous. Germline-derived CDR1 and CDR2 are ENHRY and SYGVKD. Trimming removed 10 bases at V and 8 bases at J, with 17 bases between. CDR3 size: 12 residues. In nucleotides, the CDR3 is TGTGCCACCGGGATCAACCTTAGCGAAGCTTTCTTT. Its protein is CATGINLSEAFF.

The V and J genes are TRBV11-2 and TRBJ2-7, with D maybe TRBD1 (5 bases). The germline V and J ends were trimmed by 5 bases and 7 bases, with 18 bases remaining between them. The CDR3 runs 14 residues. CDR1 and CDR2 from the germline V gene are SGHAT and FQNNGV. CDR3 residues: CASSQPIGAGEQYF. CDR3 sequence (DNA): TGTGCCAGCAGCCAGCCTATAGGGGCCGGGGAGCAGTACTTC.

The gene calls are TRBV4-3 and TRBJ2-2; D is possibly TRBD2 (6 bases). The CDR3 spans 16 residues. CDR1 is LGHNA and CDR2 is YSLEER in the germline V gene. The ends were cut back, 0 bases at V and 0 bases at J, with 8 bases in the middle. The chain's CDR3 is CASSQDRGSNTGELFF. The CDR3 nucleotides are TGCGCCAGCAGCCAAGACCGGGGGTCGAACACCGGGGAGCTGTTTTTT.

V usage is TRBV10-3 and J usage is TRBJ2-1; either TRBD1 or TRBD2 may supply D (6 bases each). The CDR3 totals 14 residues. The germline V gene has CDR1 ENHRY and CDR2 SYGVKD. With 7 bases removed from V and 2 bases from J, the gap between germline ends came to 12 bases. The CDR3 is CAITGGRAYNEQFF. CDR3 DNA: TGTGCCATCACCGGGGGCAGGGCCTACAATGAGCAGTTCTTC.

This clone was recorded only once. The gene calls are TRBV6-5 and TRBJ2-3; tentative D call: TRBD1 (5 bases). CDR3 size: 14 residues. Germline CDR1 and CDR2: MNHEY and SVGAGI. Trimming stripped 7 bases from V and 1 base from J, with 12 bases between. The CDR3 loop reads CASNIQDGTDTQYF. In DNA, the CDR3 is TGTGCCAGCAATATACAGGACGGCACAGATACGCAGTATTTT.

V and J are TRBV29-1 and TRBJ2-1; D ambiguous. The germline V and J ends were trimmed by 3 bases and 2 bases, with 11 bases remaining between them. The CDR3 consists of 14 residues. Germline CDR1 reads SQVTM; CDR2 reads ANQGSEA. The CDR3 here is CSVDSGATYNEQFF. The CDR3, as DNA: TGCAGCGTTGATAGTGGAGCTACCTACAATGAGCAGTTCTTC.

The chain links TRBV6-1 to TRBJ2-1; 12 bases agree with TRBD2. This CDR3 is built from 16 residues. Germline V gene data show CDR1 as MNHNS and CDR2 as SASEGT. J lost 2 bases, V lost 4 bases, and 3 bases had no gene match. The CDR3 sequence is CASSGTSGTTYNEQFF. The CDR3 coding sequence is TGTGCCAGCAGTGGGACTAGCGGGACAACCTACAATGAGCAGTTCTTC.

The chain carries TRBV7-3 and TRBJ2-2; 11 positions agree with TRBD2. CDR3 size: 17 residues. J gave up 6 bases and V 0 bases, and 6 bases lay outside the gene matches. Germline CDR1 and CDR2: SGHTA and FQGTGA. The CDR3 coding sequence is TGTGCCAGCAGCTTAACTGGACTAGCGGGTCGGGCCGGGGAGCTGTTTTTT. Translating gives CASSLTGLAGRAGELFF.

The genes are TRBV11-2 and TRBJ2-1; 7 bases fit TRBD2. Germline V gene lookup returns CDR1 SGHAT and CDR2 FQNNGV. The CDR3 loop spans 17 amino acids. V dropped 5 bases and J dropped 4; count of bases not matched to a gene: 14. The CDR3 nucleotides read TGTGCCAGCAGCCAGATGGGACTAAAGGCGGGGTACAATGAGCAGTTCTTC. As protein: CASSQMGLKAGYNEQFF. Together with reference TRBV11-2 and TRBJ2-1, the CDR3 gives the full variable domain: EAGVAQSPRYKIIEKRQSVAFWCNPISGHATLYWYQQILGQGPKLLIQFQNNGVVDDSQLPKDRFSAERLKGVDSTLKIQPAKLEDSAVYLCASSQMGLKAGYNEQFFGPGTRLTVL.

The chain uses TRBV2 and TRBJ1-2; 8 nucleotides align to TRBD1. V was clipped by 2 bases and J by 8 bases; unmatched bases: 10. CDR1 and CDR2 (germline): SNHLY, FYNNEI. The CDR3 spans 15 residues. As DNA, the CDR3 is TGTGCCAGCAGTGAATATCTGACAGGGGACGGAGGCTACACCTTC. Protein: CASSEYLTGDGGYTF.

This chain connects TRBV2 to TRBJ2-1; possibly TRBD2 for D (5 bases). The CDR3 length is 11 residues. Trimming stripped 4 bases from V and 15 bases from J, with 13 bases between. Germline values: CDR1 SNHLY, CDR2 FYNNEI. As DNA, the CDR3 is TGTGCCAGCAGTGTGAGCGGAGTTGGGTTCTTC. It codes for CASSVSGVGFF.

The DNA of the CDR3 is TGTGCCAGTAGTACCCTACAGGGGTCCGGCACAGATACGCAGTATTTT. Translating it yields CASSTLQGSGTDTQYF. The rearrangement uses TRBV19 and TRBJ2-3, with 7 bases matching TRBD1. The CDR3 contains 16 residues. J was trimmed by 1 base and V by 4 bases; bases with no gene match: 8. CDR1 is LNHDA and CDR2 is SQIVND in the germline V gene (reference sequence).

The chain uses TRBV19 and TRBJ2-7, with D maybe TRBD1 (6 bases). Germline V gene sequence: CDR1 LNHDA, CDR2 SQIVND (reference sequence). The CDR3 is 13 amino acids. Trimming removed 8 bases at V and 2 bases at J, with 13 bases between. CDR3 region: CASGWQGTYEQYF. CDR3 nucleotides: TGTGCCAGTGGGTGGCAGGGGACCTACGAGCAGTACTTC.

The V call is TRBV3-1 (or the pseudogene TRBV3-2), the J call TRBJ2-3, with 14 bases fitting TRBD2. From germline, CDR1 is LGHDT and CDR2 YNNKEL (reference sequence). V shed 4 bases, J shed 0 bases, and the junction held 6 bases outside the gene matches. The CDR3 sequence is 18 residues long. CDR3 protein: CASSLGTSGSESTDTQYF. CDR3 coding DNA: TGTGCCAGCAGCCTCGGGACTAGCGGGAGTGAGAGCACAGATACGCAGTATTTT.